The TCR beta chain under discussion was sequenced for a study of CD4+ T cells in melanoma (dated by TCRdb to about 2022). Regarding the study in general: Neoantigen-specific CD4+ T cells in human melanoma were what the study investigated. What the authors observed across the whole study: Neoantigen-specific CD4+ T cells in melanoma were reported to show diverse differentiation states. The report described a correlation between neoantigen-specific CD4+ T cells and the function of CD8+ T cells, macrophages and B cells.

The library was obtained by the immunoSEQ multiplex PCR assay. TCRdb provides this immuneACCESS table in a form limited to in-frame rearrangements. Some clones are lacking; in checked studies, under half of them reflect an unresolved V gene, and why the rest are absent is not known. This sample is represented by roughly 120,000 clones; roughly 90% of them were singletons. Roughly 3.5% of the sample is taken by the ten largest. Concerning this clone: Its antigen remains unidentified. It has no much larger one-base neighbor in the sample; base qualities were not kept.

The donors were people with melanoma. This TCR came from a human donor with melanoma. Sequencing used peripheral blood.

At the DNA level, the sequence is TGTGCCAGCAGTGAATTCAGGAACACTGAAGCTTTCTTT. It translates as CASSEFRNTEAFF. This chain is built from TRBV6-1 and TRBJ1-1; no D gene can be assigned with confidence. V drops 2 bases and J drops 1 base, leaving 5 bases in between. CDR1 and CDR2 are drawn from the germline V gene: MNHNS, SASEGT. The CDR3 goes from the cysteine to the phenylalanine over 13 residues. Only the CDR3 DNA stays, 39 bases, in frame from base 1.